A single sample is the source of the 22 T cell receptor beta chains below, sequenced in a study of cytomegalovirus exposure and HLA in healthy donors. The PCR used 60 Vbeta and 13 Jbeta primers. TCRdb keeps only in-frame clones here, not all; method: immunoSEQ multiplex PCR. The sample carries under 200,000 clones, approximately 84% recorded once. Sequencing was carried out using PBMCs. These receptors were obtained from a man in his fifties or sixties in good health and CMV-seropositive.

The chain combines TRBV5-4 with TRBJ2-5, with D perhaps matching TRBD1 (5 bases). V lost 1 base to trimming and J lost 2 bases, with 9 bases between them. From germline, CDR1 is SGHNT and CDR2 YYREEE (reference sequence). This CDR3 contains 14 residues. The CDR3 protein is CASSLTGTQETQYF. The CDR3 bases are TGTGCCAGCAGCTTGACAGGAACGCAAGAGACCCAGTACTTC. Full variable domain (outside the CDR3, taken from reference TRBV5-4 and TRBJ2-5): ETGVTQSPTHLIKTRGQQVTLRCSSQSGHNTVSWYQQALGQGPQFIFQYYREEENGRGNFPPRFSGLQFPNYSSELNVNALELDDSALYLCASSLTGTQETQYFGPGTRLLVL.

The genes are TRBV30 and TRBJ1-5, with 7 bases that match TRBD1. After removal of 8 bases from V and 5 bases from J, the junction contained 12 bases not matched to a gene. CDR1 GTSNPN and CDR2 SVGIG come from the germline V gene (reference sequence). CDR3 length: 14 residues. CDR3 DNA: TGTGCCCAGGGCTCGGGACAGCTCGATCAGCCCCAGCATTTT. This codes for CAQGSGQLDQPQHF.

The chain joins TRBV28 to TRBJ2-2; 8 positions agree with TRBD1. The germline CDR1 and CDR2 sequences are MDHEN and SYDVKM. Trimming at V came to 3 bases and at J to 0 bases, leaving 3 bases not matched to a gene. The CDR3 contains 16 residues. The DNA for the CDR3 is TGTGCCAGCAGTTTCTCGGGACAGGCGAACACCGGGGAGCTGTTTTTT. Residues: CASSFSGQANTGELFF.

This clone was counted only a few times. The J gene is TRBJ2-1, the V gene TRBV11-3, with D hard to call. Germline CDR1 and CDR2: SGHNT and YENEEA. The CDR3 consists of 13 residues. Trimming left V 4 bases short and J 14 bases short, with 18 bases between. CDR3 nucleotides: TGTGCCAGCAGCTCGCTCGAAACTGAGGAAAAGTTCTTC. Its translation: CASSSLETEEKFF.

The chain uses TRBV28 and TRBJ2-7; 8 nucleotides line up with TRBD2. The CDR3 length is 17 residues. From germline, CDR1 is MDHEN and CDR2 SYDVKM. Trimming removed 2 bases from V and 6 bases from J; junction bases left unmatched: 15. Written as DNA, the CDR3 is TGTGCCAGCAGTTTACCGCGGGGGGCAAGAGGCTTAGGCGAGCAGTACTTC. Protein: CASSLPRGARGLGEQYF.

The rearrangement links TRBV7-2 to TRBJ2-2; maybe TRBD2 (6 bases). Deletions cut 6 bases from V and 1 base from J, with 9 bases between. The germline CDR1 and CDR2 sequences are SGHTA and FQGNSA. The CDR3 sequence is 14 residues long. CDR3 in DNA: TGTGCCAGCAGACCTAGCGTGAACACCGGGGAGCTGTTTTTT. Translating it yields CASRPSVNTGELFF.

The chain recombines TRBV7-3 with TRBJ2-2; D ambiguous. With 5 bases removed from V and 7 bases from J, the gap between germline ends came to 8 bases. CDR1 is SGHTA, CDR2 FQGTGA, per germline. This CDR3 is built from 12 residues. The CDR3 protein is CASSPTGGELFF. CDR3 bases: TGTGCCAGCAGCCCCACGGGCGGGGAGCTGTTTTTT.

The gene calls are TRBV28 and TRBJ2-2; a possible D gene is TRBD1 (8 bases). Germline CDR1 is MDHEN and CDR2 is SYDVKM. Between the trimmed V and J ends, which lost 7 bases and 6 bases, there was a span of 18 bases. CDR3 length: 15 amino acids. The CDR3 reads CASIYRGGLAGELFF. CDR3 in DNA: TGTGCCAGCATCTACAGGGGGGGATTGGCCGGGGAGCTGTTTTTT.

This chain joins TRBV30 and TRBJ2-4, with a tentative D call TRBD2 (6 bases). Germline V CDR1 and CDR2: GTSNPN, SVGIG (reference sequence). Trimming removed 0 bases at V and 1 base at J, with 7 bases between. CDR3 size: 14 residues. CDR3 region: CAWSVGGAKNIQYF. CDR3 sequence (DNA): TGTGCCTGGAGTGTGGGAGGTGCCAAAAACATTCAGTACTTC.

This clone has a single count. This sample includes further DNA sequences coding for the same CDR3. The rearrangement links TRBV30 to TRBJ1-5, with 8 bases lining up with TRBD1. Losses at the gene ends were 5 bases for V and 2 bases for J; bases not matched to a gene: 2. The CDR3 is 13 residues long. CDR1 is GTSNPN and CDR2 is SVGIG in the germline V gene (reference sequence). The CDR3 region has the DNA TGTGCCTGGGGACAGGGAGGCAATCAGCCCCAGCATTTT. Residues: CAWGQGGNQPQHF.

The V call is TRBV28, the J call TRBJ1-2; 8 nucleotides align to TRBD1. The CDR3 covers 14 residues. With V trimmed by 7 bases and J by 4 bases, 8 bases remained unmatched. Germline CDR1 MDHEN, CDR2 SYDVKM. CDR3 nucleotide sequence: TGTGCCAGCACAGCGACAGGGGCGCTCTATGGCTACACCTTC. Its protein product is CASTATGALYGYTF.

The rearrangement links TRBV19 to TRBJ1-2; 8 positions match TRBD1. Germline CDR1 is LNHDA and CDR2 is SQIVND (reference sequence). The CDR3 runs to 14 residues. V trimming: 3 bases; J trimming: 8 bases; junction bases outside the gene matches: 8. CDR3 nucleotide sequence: TGTGCCAGTAGTATCTGGACAGGGCAGGGAGGCTACACCTTC. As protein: CASSIWTGQGGYTF.

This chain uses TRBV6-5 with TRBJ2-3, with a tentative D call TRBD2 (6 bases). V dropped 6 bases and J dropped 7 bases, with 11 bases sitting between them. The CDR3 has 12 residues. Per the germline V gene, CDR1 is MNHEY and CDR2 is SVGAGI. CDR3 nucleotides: TGTGCCAGCAGCCCACGGGGGTATACGCAGTATTTT. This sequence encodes CASSPRGYTQYF.

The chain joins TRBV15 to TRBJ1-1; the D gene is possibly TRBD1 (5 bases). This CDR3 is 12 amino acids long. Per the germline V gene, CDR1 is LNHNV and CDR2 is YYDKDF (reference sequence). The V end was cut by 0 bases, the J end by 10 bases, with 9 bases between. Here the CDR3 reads CATSRDRERAFF. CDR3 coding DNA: TGTGCCACCAGCAGAGACAGGGAACGAGCTTTCTTT.

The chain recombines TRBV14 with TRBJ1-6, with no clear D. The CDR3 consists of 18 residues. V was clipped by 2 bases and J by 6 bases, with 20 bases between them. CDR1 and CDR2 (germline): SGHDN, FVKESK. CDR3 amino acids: CASSQSSFPGEGNSPLHF. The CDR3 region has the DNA TGTGCCAGCAGCCAATCCTCATTCCCCGGGGAGGGTAATTCACCCCTCCACTTT.

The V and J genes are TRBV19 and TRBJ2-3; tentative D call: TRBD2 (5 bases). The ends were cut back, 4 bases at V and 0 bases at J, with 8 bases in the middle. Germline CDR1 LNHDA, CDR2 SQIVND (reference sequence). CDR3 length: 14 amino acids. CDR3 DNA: TGTGCCAGTAGTACCCGAGGGAGCACAGATACGCAGTATTTT. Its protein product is CASSTRGSTDTQYF.

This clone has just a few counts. The CDR3 loop reads CAWSVRGAGQPQHF. The DNA for the CDR3 is TGTGCCTGGAGTGTACGAGGGGCGGGACAGCCCCAGCATTTT. The chain uses TRBV30 and TRBJ1-5; D is possibly TRBD1 (5 bases). CDR1 and CDR2 from the germline V gene are GTSNPN and SVGIG (reference sequence). The length of the CDR3 is 14 residues. V lost 0 bases to trimming and J lost 7 bases, with 13 bases between them.

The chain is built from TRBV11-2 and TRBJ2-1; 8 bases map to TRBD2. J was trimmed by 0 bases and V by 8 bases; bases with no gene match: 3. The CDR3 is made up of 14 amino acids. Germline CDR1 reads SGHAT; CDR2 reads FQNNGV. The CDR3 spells CASGGTSSYNEQFF. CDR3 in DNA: TGTGCCAGCGGAGGGACTAGCTCCTACAATGAGCAGTTCTTC.

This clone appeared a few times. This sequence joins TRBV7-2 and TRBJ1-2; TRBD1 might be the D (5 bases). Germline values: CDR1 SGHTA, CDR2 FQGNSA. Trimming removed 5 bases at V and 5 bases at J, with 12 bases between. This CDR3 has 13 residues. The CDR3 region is CASSEKGPYGYTF. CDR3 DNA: TGTGCCAGCAGCGAGAAGGGGCCGTATGGCTACACCTTC. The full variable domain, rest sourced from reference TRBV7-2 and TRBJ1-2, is GAGVSQSPSNKVTEKGKDVELRCDPISGHTALYWYRQSLGQGLEFLIYFQGNSAPDKSGLPSDRFSAERTGGSVSTLTIQRTQQEDSAVYLCASSEKGPYGYTFGSGTRLTVV.

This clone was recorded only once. CDR3 sequence reads: CASSRTGFSGNTIYF. CDR3 DNA sequence: TGTGCCAGCAGCCGGACAGGCTTCTCTGGAAACACCATATATTTT. The chain carries TRBV11-2 and TRBJ1-3; TRBD1 agrees at 7 bases. Germline CDR1 and CDR2: SGHAT and FQNNGV. The CDR3 is 15 amino acids. V shed 5 bases, J shed 0 bases, and the junction held 4 bases outside the gene matches.

The CDR3 is CASSPRGSASQPQHF. DNA of the CDR3: TGTGCCAGCAGCCCCAGGGGGTCTGCAAGTCAGCCCCAGCATTTT. V and J are TRBV9 and TRBJ1-5; TRBD1 matches at 7 bases. With 4 bases clipped from V and 6 bases from J, the junction kept 10 bases outside the gene matches. In germline, CDR1 is SGDLS, CDR2 YYNGEE. The CDR3 is 15 residues long. Full variable domain (missing parts from reference TRBV9 and TRBJ1-5): DSGVTQTPKHLITATGQRVTLRCSPRSGDLSVYWYQQSLDQGLQFLIQYYNGEERAKGNILERFSAQQFPDLHSELNLSSLELGDSALYFCASSPRGSASQPQHFGDGTRLSIL.

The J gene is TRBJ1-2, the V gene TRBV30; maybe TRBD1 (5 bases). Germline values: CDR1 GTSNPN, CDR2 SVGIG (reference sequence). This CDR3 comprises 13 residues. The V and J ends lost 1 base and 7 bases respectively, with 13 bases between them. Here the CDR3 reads CAWSGQTIGGYTF. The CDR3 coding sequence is TGTGCCTGGAGTGGACAGACAATCGGTGGCTACACCTTC. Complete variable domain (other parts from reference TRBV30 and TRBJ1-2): SQTIHQWPATLVQPVGSPLSLECTVEGTSNPNLYWYRQAAGRGLQLLFYSVGIGQISSEVPQNLSASRPQDRQFILSSKKLLLSDSGFYLCAWSGQTIGGYTFGSGTRLTVV.